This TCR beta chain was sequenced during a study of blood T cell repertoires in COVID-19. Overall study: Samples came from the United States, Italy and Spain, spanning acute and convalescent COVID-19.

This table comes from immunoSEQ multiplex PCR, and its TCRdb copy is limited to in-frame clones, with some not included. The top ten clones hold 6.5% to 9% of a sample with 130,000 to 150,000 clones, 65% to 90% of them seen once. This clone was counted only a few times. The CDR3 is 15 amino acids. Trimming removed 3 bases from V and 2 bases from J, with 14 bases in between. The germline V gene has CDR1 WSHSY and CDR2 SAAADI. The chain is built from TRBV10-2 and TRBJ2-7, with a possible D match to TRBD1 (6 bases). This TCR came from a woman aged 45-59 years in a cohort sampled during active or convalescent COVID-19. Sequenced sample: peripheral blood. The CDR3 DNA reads TGCGCCAGCAGTGATCGGGGTAGGGGGACCTACGAGCAGTACTTC. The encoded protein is CASSDRGRGTYEQYF.